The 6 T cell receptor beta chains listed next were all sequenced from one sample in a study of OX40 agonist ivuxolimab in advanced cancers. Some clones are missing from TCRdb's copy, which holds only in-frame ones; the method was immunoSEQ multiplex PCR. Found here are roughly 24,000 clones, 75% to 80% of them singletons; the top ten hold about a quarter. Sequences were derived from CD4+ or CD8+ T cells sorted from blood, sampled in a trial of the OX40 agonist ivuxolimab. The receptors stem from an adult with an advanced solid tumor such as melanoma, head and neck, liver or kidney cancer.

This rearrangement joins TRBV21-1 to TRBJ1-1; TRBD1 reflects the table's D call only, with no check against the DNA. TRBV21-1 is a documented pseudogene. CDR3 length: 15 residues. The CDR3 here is CASSQDRGWNTEAFF. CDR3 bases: TGTGCCAGCAGCCAAGACAGGGGGTGGAACACTGAAGCTTTCTTT.

The chain's CDR3 is CASSYGSGTGELFF. The CDR3 coding sequence is TGTGCCAGCAGTTACGGATCGGGCACCGGGGAGCTGTTTTTT. V and J are TRBV6-5 and TRBJ2-2; no clear D gene. Trimming pared 2 bases from V and 4 bases from J, leaving 8 bases between. The CDR3 has 14 residues. Germline-derived CDR1 and CDR2 are MNHEY and SVGAGI.

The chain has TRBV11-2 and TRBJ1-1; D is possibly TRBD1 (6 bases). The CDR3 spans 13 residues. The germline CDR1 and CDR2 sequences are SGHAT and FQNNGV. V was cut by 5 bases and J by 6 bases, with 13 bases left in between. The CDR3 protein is CASSPPGAAEAFF. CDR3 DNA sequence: TGTGCCAGCAGCCCCCCAGGGGCAGCTGAAGCTTTCTTT.

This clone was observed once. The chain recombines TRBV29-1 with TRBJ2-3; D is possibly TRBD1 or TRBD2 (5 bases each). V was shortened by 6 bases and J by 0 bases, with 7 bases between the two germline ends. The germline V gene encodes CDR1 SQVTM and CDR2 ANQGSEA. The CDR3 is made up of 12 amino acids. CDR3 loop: CSVGASTDTQYF. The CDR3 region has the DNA TGCAGCGTCGGGGCCAGCACAGATACGCAGTATTTT.

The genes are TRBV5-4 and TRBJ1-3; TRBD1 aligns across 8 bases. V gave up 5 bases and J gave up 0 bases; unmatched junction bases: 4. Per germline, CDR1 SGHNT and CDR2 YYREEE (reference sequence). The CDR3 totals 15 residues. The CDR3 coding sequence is TGTGCCAGCAGTCACAGGGGGAACTCTGGAAACACCATATATTTT. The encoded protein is CASSHRGNSGNTIYF.

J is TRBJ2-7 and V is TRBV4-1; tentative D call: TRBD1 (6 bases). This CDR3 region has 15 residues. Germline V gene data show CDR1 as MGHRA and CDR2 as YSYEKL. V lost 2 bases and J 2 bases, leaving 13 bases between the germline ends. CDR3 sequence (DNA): TGCGCCAGCAGCCAAACCAGGGGATCCCCCTACGAGCAGTACTTC. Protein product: CASSQTRGSPYEQYF.